This record looks at one T cell receptor beta chain sequence and its context. Its target antigen remains unknown. It has no much larger one-base neighbor in the sample; base qualities were not kept. The CDR3 spans 15 residues, from the cysteine through the phenylalanine. The entry retains the CDR3 DNA only, 45 bases that are in frame from base 1. The V end gives up 3 bases and the J end 2 bases, leaving 4 bases in the junction not matched to a gene. CDR1 and CDR2 are read off the germline V gene as SGHTA and FQGNSA. These data originate in a study of blood T cell repertoires in COVID-19 (TCRdb year 2020). Some background on the complete study: Samples covering the acute and convalescent phases of COVID-19 were provided by collaborators in the United States, Italy and Spain. Samples were obtained from the ongoing ImmuneRACE study (first 160 participants) and from 1,254 subjects provided by 6 global collaborators. A freely available public database, intended as a resource for researchers studying the immune response to SARS-CoV-2, is where the repertoires were released. Subjects who had been exposed to COVID-19, were actively infected with it, or had recovered from it provided the deeply sampled blood TCRbeta repertoires that made up the dataset. Where HLA class I and class II types were available, the types were taken from metadata supplied by the sample provider, not from assay-based typing. The material from the prospective study consisted of cDNA or gDNA derived from T cells, B-cell-depleted T cells, or PBMCs. A de-identified subject ID, COVID-19 status, age in years and sex were almost always included in the sample metadata.

One collaborating source in Seattle enrolled patients while the patients were actively infected and followed the patients over time throughout the course of disease. Whole blood was collected in K2EDTA tubes by collaborating institutions according to the institutions' own protocols. Collaborator samples were shipped for TCRbeta analysis as frozen whole blood, isolated PBMCs, or DNA extracted from either sample type. The research as a whole found: The amount of clinical and demographic metadata varied by source and participant and was provided uncurated.

TCRbeta CDR3 regions were amplified from genomic DNA by means of the immunoSEQ Assay, a bias-controlled multiplex PCR. The original methods were these. The number of nucleated cells in each sample was estimated by amplification of reference gene primers within the assay. To quantify the absolute abundance of each unique TCRbeta CDR3 rearrangement, sequence reads were collapsed and filtered. For each sample, productive Simpson clonality was calculated by taking the square root of Simpson's diversity index across productive rearrangements. Drawn from immuneACCESS, this table holds only the in-frame rearrangements with V and J called that TCRdb kept. Clones are partly lost; checked studies trace under half to an unresolved V gene and leave the rest unexplained. The V and J calls and clone size were taken over from that table, and D and trimming were inferred from the DNA. The table for this sample lists about 150,000 clones; about 85% of them were counted only once. The leading ten clones occupy roughly 0.6% of the sample.

The sequence is built from TRBV7-2 and TRBJ1-3; TRBD1 matches 7 bases in the middle. The material sequenced was peripheral blood. This TCR came from a man in his sixties with COVID-19, enrolled during active disease. The CDR3 amino acid sequence is: CASSFTGAAGNTIYF. The nucleotide sequence reads TGTGCCAGCAGCTTTACAGGGGCCGCTGGAAACACCATATATTTT.